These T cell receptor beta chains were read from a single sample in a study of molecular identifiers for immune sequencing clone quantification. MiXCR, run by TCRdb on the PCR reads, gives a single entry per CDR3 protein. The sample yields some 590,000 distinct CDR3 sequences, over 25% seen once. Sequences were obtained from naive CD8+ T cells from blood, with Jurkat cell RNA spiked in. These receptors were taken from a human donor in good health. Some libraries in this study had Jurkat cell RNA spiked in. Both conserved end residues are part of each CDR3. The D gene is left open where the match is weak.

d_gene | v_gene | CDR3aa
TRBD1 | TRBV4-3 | CASSQAGQGAFEQYF
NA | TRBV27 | CTSSVGRSYEQYF
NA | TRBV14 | CASSVGSVAKNIQYF
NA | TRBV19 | CASTKTGSSYEQYF
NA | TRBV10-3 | CAISAVGSKNIQYF
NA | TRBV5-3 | CAGSEGVSGANVLTF
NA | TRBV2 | CASSLRAGGAVNTEALF
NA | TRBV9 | CASSVGSRWGTDTQYF
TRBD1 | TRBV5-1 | CASSSTGSYEQYF
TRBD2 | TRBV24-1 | CATSDFWTSGRPSAKQYF
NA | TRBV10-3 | CAINGGKGADTQYF
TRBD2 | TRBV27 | CASSSWGGRGDEQYF
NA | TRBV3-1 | CASSRRGNTEAFF
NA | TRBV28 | CASSLAGDDTQYF
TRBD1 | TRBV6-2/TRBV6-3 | CASSWGQVYNEQFF
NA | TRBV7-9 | CASSLGDNPNYGYTF
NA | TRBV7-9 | CASSSTAGGRGTWEQFF
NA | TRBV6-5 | CATTAWTQEANYGYTF
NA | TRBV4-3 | CASSQDLSGGNSPLHF
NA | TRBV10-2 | CASSEEAAGLDDTQYF
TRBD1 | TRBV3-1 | CASSRTGSPYGYTF
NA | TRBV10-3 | CAISESSPVYNSPLHF
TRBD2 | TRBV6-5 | CASSYTLAGRTYEQYF
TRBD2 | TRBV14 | CACSQDPLEPTAGVRKQETQYF
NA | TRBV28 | CASSFKGVPDTQYF
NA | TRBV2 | CAIPSLGEPYNEQFF
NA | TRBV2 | CASRGLPVSDFSTDTQYF
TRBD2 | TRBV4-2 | CASSLTSGSDEQYF
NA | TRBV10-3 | CAISRETGELFF
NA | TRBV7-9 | CASSSSRGEKITYEQYF
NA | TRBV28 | CASIPGRGLIYNEQFF
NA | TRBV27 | CASSLAANTEALF
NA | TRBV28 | CASSPAGGGTEAFF
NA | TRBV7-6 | CASSYRQVVPSGANVLTF
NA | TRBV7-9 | CATRRTEAFF
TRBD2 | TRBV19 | CASSIGLAGDVGPDTQYF